This record covers a single T cell receptor beta chain. What it binds is unknown. This entry belongs to a study of shared clonotypes between healthy human individuals. V lost 0 bases and J lost 6, with 9 bases in between. The CDR3 is 14 residues long. Germline CDR1 reads WNHNN; CDR2 reads SYGVQD (reference sequence). Whole-study findings and limits: Estimated richness was generally greater in naive than memory subsets.

At deep level, the assay was performed. The DNA input per sorted-subset replicate PCR was roughly 0.2 ug, corresponding to some 27,000 T cell genomes. Source study methods: Junction-only sequences without quality scores were provided by ImmunoSEQ, so filtering was different. Profiled with immunoSEQ multiplex PCR; TCRdb holds only in-frame clones, not every one. V, J and clone size reflect that table, while D and trimming were determined from the DNA. The sample lists 730,000 or so clones, about two thirds occurring once. This TCR was recovered from a woman aged 25 to 39 in good health. The chain uses TRBV10-1 and TRBJ1-5, with D unclear. The sample taken for sequencing was memory CD4+ T cells sorted from blood. Subset of the sample: CD45RA-negative fraction. The CDR3 DNA sequence: TGCGCCAGCAGTGAGTCCGGGGAAGGTCAGCCCCAGCATTTT. Translating it yields CASSESGEGQPQHF.